The subject of this entry is one T cell receptor (beta chain). This clonotype was detected only a few times. The target of this receptor is not known. The record has no base qualities; no much larger clone is one base away. This specimen belongs to a study of vaccination and CD4 T cells after COVID-19 (dated by TCRdb to between 2020 and 2023). Regarding the study in general: In the convalescent cohort there were six males and four females, among whom were two Hispanic individuals, seven Caucasians, two Asians and one multiracial person. Control cultures used a CEFX viral epitope pool as positive control, an HIV-1 Nef peptide pool as negative control, or no peptide. Post-COVID blood samples from convalescent patients were collected a median of roughly 100 days after diagnosis, with a range of about 35 to 180 days. Post-vaccine blood samples were taken a median of around 70 days after the second vaccine dose, with a range of about 14 to 241 days. The spike-specific CD4+ TCR repertoire was compared before and after mRNA vaccination in around ten COVID-19 convalescent patients and a handful of infection-naive healthy vaccine recipients. Participants received two doses of either the Pfizer-BioNTech BNT162b2 vaccine (n=8) or the Moderna mRNA-1273 vaccine (n=2). The cultures were stimulated with overlapping spike peptide pools from SARS-CoV-2 and from the common cold coronaviruses HCoV-NL63, HCoV-OC43 and HCoV-229E.

Library prep was done by PCR. TCR sequencing of DNA from cultured CD4+ T cells used the Oncomine TCR Beta short-read assay at the Johns Hopkins FTIC core. The QIAamp micro DNA kit was used to extract genomic DNA from the cultured CD4+ T cells. Oncomine TCR Beta libraries from cultured CD4+ T cells were pooled with unique dual indexes and sequenced on an Illumina iSeq 100. Turning to the authors' computational methods: Non-productive sequences were removed, and CDR3s not starting with C, not ending with F or W, or shorter than 7 amino acids were discarded. The MANAFEST web application identified antigen-specific clonotypes by comparing peptide-stimulated wells against reference wells and other culture wells. To be called positive, a clone needed an FDR below 0.05, an odds ratio above 5, and a productive frequency above 0.1% in at least two of three replicate wells. A clonotype was classed as cross-reactive if the clonotype showed significant expansion both in SARS-CoV-2 spike wells and in at least one common cold coronavirus spike condition. Similarity between CDR3 sequences was evaluated in R version 3.6.1 using Levenshtein distances (stringdist) and unrooted phylogenetic trees (ape). TCRdb applied fastp at Q25 and MiXCR to the public reads, then kept only in-frame beta chains. Records with the same CDR3 protein are collapsed into one entry carrying the most frequent genes and DNA. V and J calls and clone size were set by TCRdb, not the authors. The sample has 23,000 or so distinct CDR3 sequences on record, around 67% of them singletons. The leading ten clones occupy less than 25% of the sample.

Counted from cysteine to phenylalanine, this CDR3 has 16 amino acids. Only the CDR3 part of the read is kept: 48 bases, read in frame from the first base. From the germline V gene (reference sequence), CDR1 is GTSNPN and CDR2 is SVGIG. Germline trimming: 2 bases from V, 5 bases from J; junction bases outside gene matches: 9. This sample's treatment or condition label indicates: roughly 10-day PBMC culture with coronavirus spike peptide pools or control peptides (ViraFEST assay). The ViraFEST assay, used in the study, expanded antigen-specific T cells with peptide pools and then identified the expanded clonotypes through TCR sequencing. Healthy vaccine recipients had no prior SARS-CoV-2 infection, confirmed by negative nucleocapsid antibody tests before and after vaccination. Each well held two million PBMCs cultured with approximately 9.1 ug/ml peptide pools in IMDM containing around 4.5% human AB serum and roughly 10 IU/ml IL-2. On days 3 and 7, half of the culture medium was replaced with fresh IL-2-containing medium. CD4+ T cells were isolated after 10 days of culture through negative selection using the EasySep CD4+ T cell isolation kit. PBMCs were separated from whole blood using Ficoll-Paque Plus gradient centrifugation and then either used fresh or cryopreserved at -140C. Culture conditions were generally each tested in triplicate wells.

Study-level results and caveats: Relatively few convalescent patients were included in the study, and early timepoints after natural infection were not analyzed. The median number of SARS-CoV-2-reactive clonotypes rose from around 21 after infection to around 40 after vaccination, but the change was not significant. In convalescent patients, nearly all vaccine-specific clones (304 of 307) were found to be mono-reactive for SARS-CoV-2 spike rather than cross-reactive with common cold coronaviruses. In convalescent patients, a median approximately 90% of post-vaccine SARS-CoV-2-reactive clones were detected only after vaccination, suggesting vaccine-specific priming.

The clonotype comes from a human donor who received a COVID-19 vaccine. Here the chain combines TRBV30 and TRBJ2-5, with 12 junctional bases fitting TRBD2. The sample in question was CD4+ T cells from blood, cultured in vitro, obtained after SARS-CoV-2 vaccination. Here is the DNA: TGTGCCTGGAGTCTGCCTAGCGGGGGGGCCTGGGAGACCCAGTACTTC. It specifies CAWSLPSGGAWETQYF.